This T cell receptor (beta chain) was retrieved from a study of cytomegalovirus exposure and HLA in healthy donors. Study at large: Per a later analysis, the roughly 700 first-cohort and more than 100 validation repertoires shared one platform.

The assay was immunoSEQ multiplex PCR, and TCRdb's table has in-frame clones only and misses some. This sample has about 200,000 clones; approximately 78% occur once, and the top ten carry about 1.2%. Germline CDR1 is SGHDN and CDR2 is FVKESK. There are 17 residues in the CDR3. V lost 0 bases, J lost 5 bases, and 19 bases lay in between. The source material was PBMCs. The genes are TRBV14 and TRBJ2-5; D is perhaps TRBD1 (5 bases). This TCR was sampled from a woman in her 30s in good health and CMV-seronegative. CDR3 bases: TGTGCCAGCAGCCAAGAGGGTTTCGGGTACAGGCGGGAGACCCAGTACTTC. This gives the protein CASSQEGFGYRRETQYF. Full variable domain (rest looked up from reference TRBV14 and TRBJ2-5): EAGVTQFPSHSVIEKGQTVTLRCDPISGHDNLYWYRRVMGKEIKFLLHFVKESKQDESGMPNNRFLAERTGGTYSTLKVQPAELEDSGVYFCASSQEGFGYRRETQYFGPGTRLLVL.